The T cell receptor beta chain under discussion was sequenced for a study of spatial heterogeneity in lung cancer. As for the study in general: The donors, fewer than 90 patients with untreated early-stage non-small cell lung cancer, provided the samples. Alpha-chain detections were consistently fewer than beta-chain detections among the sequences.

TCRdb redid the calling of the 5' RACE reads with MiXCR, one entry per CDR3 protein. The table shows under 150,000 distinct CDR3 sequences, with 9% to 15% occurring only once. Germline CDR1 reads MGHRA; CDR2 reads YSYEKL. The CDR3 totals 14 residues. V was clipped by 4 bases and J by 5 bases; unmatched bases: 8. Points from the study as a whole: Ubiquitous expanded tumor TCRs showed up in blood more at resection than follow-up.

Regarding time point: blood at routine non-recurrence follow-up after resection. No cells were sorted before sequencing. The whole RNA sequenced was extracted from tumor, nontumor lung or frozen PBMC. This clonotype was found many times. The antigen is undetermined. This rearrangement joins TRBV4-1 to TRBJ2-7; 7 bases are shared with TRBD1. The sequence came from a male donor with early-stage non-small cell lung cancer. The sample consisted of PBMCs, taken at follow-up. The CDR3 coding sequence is TGCGCCAGCAGCCCCTACGACAGGGATGACGAGCAGTACTTC. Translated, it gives CASSPYDRDDEQYF.